The 18 T cell receptor beta chains given below trace back to one sample, sequenced in a study of Graves' ophthalmopathy and Graves' hyperthyroidism (dated 2018 in TCRdb). Sequenced on an Illumina HiSeq 2000. TCR beta CDR3 regions were amplified from RNA transcripts for repertoire sequencing. The first round was an RT-PCR using HTBI primers with the Qiagen OneStep RT-PCR kit, and this first round was followed by a second-round multiplex PCR, then size selection and purification. Through fastp at Q25 and MiXCR, TCRdb rebuilt clones from the public reads, retaining in-frame beta chains. Here each entry gathers all rows of one CDR3 protein and keeps the most common genes and DNA. The sample includes around 660,000 distinct CDR3 sequences, with more than 40% observed a single time. About 3.3% of the sample is held by the ten biggest clonotypes. The sequenced material came from peripheral blood. The source is an adult man with Graves' ophthalmopathy.

This clonotype was observed many times. The chain is built from TRBV10-3 and TRBJ1-1, with D possibly TRBD1 on 5 matching bases. The germline CDR1 and CDR2 sequences are ENHRY and SYGVKD. The ends were cut back, 0 bases at V and 1 base at J, with 9 bases in the middle. This CDR3 has 15 residues. CDR3 residues: CAISESMQGNTEAFF. Here the CDR3 DNA reads TGTGCCATCAGTGAGTCGATGCAGGGGAACACTGAAGCTTTCTTT.

The chain links TRBV12-3 or TRBV12-4 to TRBJ2-5; D is uncertain. The CDR3 runs 14 residues. Trimming pared 3 bases from V and 2 bases from J, leaving 10 bases between. CDR3 residues: CASSFIEPQETQYF. The CDR3 DNA reads as TGTGCCAGCAGTTTTATCGAGCCACAAGAGACCCAGTACTTC.

The gene calls are TRBV4-2 and TRBJ1-6, with 10 bases fitting TRBD1. V gave up 0 bases and J gave up 10 bases; unmatched junction bases: 18. Germline V CDR1 and CDR2: LGHNA, YNFKEQ. This CDR3 has 20 amino acids. The CDR3: CASSQEFGDGQGGVWSPLHF. The CDR3 nucleotides are TGTGCCAGCAGCCAAGAGTTCGGGGACGGACAGGGGGGGGTATGGTCACCCCTCCACTTT.

This clonotype was detected many times. V usage is TRBV19 and J usage is TRBJ1-2; TRBD1 matches at 8 bases. The J segment lost 3 bases and the V segment lost 5 bases, leaving 11 bases of the junction unmatched. This CDR3 is 16 amino acids long. CDR1 is LNHDA and CDR2 is SQIVND in the germline V gene (reference sequence). CDR3 in DNA: TGTGCCAGTAGTTCAGGCGCAGGGGGCGAGCACTATGGCTACACCTTC. Protein: CASSSGAGGEHYGYTF.

Many counts were recorded for this clonotype. The chain carries TRBV29-1 and TRBJ1-5; D is uncertain. This CDR3 spans 12 amino acids. Germline CDR1 is SQVTM and CDR2 is ANQGSEA. V was clipped by 7 bases and J by 1 base, with 8 bases between them. The CDR3 region has the DNA TGCAGCGAAGGACGGAGCAATCAGCCCCAGCATTTT. It yields the protein CSEGRSNQPQHF.

Only a few counts were recorded for this clonotype. The junction shows a germline mismatch at one end, possibly a read error. The rearrangement uses TRBV7-3 and TRBJ1-4, with D possibly being TRBD1 (5 bases). The CDR3 is 17 amino acids. Germline V CDR1 and CDR2: SGHTA, FQGTGA. DNA for the CDR3: TGCGCCAGCAGCCAAGAACCACCGGGACTGCTCAATGAAAAACTGTTTTTT. This codes for CASSQEPPGLLNEKLFF.

The chain links TRBV25-1 to TRBJ2-3; D could derive from TRBD1 or TRBD2 (5 bases each). This CDR3 spans 17 amino acids. Looked up from germline, CDR1 is MGHDK and CDR2 is SYGVNS. The V and J ends lost 8 bases and 4 bases respectively, with 25 bases between them. CDR3 nucleotide sequence: TGTGCCAGCGTCGACCAGACCGGGACCCTCGCACCAGATACGCAGTATTTT. Translating it yields CASVDQTGTLAPDTQYF.

On this clonotype itself: Since a much larger clone is just one base distant, this may be a read error. The J gene is TRBJ1-2, the V gene TRBV7-2, with a tentative D call TRBD1 (5 bases). V was shortened by 2 bases and J by 4 bases, with 14 bases between the two germline ends. Germline V gene data show CDR1 as SGHTA and CDR2 as FQGNSA. This CDR3 has 15 amino acids. The CDR3 bases are TGTGCCAGCAGCTTAAGGGACCGGGGCCTCTATGGCTACACCTTC. This codes for CASSLRDRGLYGYTF.

This chain uses TRBV12-3 or TRBV12-4 with TRBJ2-7; unclear D gene. Trimming shortened V by 1 base and J by 2 bases, and 9 bases separated the two germline ends. This CDR3 has 14 residues. The CDR3 DNA reads TGTGCCAGCAGTTTAGGGGTGGGCCCCTACGAGCAGTACTTC. Translation: CASSLGVGPYEQYF.

The rearrangement joins TRBV7-2 to TRBJ2-5; TRBD1 matches at 8 bases. The trim removed 5 bases at V and 7 bases at J, leaving 6 bases unmatched. The CDR3 is 13 amino acids. Germline CDR1 is SGHTA and CDR2 is FQGNSA. The CDR3 DNA reads TGTGCCAGCAGCCAACGGACAGGGTTGACCCAGTACTTC. Translating it yields CASSQRTGLTQYF. Combining the CDR3 with reference TRBV7-2 and TRBJ2-5 gives the whole variable domain GAGVSQSPSNKVTEKGKDVELRCDPISGHTALYWYRQSLGQGLEFLIYFQGNSAPDKSGLPSDRFSAERTGGSVSTLTIQRTQQEDSAVYLCASSQRTGLTQYFGPGTRLLVL.

The table lists this clonotype with many counts. The chain recombines TRBV2 with TRBJ1-5; no reliable D call. The CDR3 length is 14 residues. V was pared by 5 bases and J by 4 bases, with 12 bases between. In germline, CDR1 is SNHLY, CDR2 FYNNEI. In nucleotides, the CDR3 is TGTGCCAGCAGTATAGGGAGGGAAAATCAGCCCCAGCATTTT. It yields the protein CASSIGRENQPQHF.

CDR3 loop: CSISTQNSGANVLTF. CDR3 sequence (DNA): TGCAGCATTTCGACACAGAACTCTGGGGCCAACGTCCTGACTTTC. J is TRBJ2-6 and V is TRBV29-1; D gene ambiguous. Germline V gene sequence: CDR1 SQVTM, CDR2 ANQGSEA. The CDR3 has 15 residues. V lost 8 bases and J 0 bases, leaving 14 bases between the germline ends.

The chain recombines TRBV7-9 with TRBJ1-6; D is perhaps TRBD1 (5 bases). Germline CDR1 is SEHNR and CDR2 is FQNEAQ (reference sequence). Trimming pared 1 base from V and 6 bases from J, leaving 13 bases between. The CDR3 loop spans 16 amino acids. Here the CDR3 reads CASSLVEGLGNSPLHF. The CDR3 DNA sequence: TGTGCCAGCAGCTTAGTTGAGGGGCTGGGTAATTCACCCCTCCACTTT. Together with reference TRBV7-9 and TRBJ1-6, the CDR3 gives the full variable domain: DTGVSQNPRHKITKRGQNVTFRCDPISEHNRLYWYRQTLGQGPEFLTYFQNEAQLEKSRLLSDRFSAERPKGSFSTLEIQRTEQGDSAMYLCASSLVEGLGNSPLHFGNGTRLTVT.

This clonotype has only a few counts. The V call is TRBV7-8, the J call TRBJ1-3; 7 bases fit TRBD1. Unmatched junction bases numbered 5, after V lost 6 bases and J lost 0 bases. Germline values: CDR1 SGHVS, CDR2 FQNEAQ. CDR3 length: 15 residues. The CDR3 sequence: CASRRDSNSGNTIYF. DNA for the CDR3: TGTGCCAGCAGACGGGACAGCAACTCTGGAAACACCATATATTTT.

Many counts were recorded for this clonotype. The chain uses TRBV2 and TRBJ1-5; D gene unclear. Germline V CDR1 and CDR2: SNHLY, FYNNEI. The CDR3 runs 14 residues. Trimming shortened V by 3 bases and J by 2 bases, and 8 bases separated the two germline ends. The CDR3 coding sequence is TGTGCCAGCAGTGATTGGGAGGGCAATCAGCCCCAGCATTTT. Residues: CASSDWEGNQPQHF. Filled out from reference TRBV2 and TRBJ1-5, the complete variable domain reads EPEVTQTPSHQVTQMGQEVILRCVPISNHLYFYWYRQILGQKVEFLVSFYNNEISEKSEIFDDQFSVERPDGSNFTLKIRSTKLEDSAMYFCASSDWEGNQPQHFGDGTRLSIL.

This clonotype appeared many times. This sequence joins TRBV19 and TRBJ2-2; D assignment may be TRBD1 or TRBD2 (5 bases each). V dropped 6 bases and J dropped 1 base, with 12 bases sitting between them. CDR1 is LNHDA and CDR2 is SQIVND in the germline V gene (reference sequence). This CDR3 has 15 residues. The CDR3 DNA reads as TGTGCCAGTAGACAGGACCGGGGGAACACCGGGGAGCTGTTTTTT. Amino acid sequence: CASRQDRGNTGELFF.

The chain carries TRBV9 and TRBJ1-1, with TRBD1 matching 8 bases. The germline gives CDR1 SGDLS, CDR2 YYNGEE. V shed 4 bases and J 0 bases; nucleotides not matched to a gene: 8. The CDR3 consists of 16 residues. The CDR3 region is CASSKNGQGLNTEAFF. CDR3 in DNA: TGTGCCAGCAGCAAAAACGGACAGGGCTTGAACACTGAAGCTTTCTTT.

The DNA for the CDR3 is TGTGCCAGCAGCCAAGGGTCGGGAAAAATTCAGCCCCAGCATTTT. Protein: CASSQGSGKIQPQHF. The chain has TRBV2 and TRBJ1-5, with no clear D. Germline-derived CDR1 and CDR2 are SNHLY and FYNNEI. Trimming cost V 6 bases and J 6 bases, with 18 bases left between them. The CDR3 has 15 residues.